This T cell receptor beta chain was sequenced in a study of blood T cell repertoires in COVID-19. On the study more broadly: The study drew acute and convalescent COVID-19 samples from the United States, Italy and Spain. PBMCs, B-cell-depleted T cells, or T cells were the source of the cDNA or gDNA that made up the material.

The V gene's germline CDR1 is LNHNV and CDR2 YYDKDF (reference sequence). J was trimmed by 0 bases and V by 3 bases; bases with no gene match: 11. This CDR3 has 18 residues. Sequencing was performed with immunoSEQ multiplex PCR; in TCRdb, only in-frame clones are kept and a portion is missing. The sample yields a few hundred thousand clones, nearly 90% seen once. This clonotype was obtained from a woman between 45 and 60 years old who had been exposed to COVID-19. Sequenced: PBMCs or T cells enriched from blood (not recorded which). V and J are TRBV15 and TRBJ1-5; the match to TRBD1 covers 7 bases. CDR3 region: CATSSLGLGTASNQPQHF. The CDR3 DNA is TGTGCCACCAGCAGTTTGGGGTTGGGGACAGCTAGCAATCAGCCCCAGCATTTT.